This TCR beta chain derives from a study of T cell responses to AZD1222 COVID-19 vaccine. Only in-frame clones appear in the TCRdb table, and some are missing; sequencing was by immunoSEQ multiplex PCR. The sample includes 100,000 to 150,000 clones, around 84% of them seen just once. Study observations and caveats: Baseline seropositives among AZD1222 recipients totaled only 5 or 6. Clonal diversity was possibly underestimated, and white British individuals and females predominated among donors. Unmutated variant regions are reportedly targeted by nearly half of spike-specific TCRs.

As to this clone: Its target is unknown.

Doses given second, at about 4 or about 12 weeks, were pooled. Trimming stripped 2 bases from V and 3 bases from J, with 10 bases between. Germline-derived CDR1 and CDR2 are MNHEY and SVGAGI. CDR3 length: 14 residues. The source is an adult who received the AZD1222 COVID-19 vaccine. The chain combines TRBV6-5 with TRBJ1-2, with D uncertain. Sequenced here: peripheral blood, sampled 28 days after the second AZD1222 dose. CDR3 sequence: CASSYGEADYGYTF. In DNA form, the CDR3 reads TGTGCCAGCAGTTACGGGGAAGCAGACTATGGCTACACCTTC.